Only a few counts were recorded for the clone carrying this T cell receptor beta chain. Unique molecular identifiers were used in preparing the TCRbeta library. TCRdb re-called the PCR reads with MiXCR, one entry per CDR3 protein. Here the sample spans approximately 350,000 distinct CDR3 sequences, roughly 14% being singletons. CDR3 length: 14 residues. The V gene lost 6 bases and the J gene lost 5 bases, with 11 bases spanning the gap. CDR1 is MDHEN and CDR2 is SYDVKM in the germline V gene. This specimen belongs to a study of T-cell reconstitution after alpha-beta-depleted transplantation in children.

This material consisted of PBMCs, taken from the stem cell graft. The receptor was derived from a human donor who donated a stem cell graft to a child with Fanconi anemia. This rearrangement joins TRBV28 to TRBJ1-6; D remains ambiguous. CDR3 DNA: TGTGCCAGCAGCGCTATACGGAATAATTCACCCCTCCACTTT. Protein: CASSAIRNNSPLHF.